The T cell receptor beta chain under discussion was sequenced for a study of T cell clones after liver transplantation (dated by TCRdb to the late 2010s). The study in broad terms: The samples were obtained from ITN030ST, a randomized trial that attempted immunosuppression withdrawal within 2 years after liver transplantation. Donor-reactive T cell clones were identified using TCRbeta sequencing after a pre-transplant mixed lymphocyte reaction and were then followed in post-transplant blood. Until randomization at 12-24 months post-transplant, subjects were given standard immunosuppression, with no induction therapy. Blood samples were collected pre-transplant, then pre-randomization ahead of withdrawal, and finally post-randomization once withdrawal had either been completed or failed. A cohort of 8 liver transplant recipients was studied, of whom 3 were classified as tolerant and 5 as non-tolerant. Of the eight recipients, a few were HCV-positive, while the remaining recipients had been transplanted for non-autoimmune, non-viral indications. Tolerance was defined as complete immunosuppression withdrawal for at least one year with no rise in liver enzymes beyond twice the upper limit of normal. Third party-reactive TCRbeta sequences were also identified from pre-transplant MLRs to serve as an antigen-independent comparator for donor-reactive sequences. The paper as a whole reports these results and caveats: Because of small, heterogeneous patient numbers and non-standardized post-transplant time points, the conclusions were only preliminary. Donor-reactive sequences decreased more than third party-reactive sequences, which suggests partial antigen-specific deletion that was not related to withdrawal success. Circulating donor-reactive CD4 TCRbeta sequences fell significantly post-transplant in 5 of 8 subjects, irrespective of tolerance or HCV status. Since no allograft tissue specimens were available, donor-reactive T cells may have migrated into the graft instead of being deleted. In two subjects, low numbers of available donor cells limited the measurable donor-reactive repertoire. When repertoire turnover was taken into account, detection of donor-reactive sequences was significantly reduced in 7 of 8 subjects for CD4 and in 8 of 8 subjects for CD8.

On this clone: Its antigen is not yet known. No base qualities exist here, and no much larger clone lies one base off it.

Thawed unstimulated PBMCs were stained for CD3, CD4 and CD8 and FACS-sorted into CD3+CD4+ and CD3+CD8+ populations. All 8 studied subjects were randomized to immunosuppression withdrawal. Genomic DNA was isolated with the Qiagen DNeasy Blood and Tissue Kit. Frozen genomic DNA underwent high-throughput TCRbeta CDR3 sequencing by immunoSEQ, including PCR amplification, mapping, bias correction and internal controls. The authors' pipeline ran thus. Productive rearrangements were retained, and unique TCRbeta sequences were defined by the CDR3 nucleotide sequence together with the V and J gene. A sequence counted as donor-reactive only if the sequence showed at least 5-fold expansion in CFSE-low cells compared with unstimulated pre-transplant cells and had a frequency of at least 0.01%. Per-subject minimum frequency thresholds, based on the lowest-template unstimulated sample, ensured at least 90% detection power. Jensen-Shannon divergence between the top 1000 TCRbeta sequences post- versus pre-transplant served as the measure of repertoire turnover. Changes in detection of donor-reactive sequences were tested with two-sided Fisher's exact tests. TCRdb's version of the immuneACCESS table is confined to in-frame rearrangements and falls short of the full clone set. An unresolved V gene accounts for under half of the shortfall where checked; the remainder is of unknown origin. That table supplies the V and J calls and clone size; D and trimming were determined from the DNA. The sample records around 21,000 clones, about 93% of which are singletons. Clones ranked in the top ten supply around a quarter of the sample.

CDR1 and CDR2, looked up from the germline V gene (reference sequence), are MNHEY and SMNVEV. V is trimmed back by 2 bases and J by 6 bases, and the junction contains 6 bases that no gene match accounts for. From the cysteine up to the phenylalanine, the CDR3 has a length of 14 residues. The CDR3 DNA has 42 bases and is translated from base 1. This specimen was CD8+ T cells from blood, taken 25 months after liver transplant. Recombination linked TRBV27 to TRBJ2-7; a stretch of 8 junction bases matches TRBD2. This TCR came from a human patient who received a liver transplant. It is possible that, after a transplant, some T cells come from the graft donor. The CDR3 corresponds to CASSLGLAGIEQYF. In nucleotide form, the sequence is TGTGCCAGCAGTTTAGGGCTAGCGGGCATCGAGCAGTACTTC.